Here is one TCR beta chain with its context. PCR used 60 Vbeta primers and 13 Jbeta primers. TCRdb's table, derived via immunoSEQ multiplex PCR, lists solely in-frame clones and lacks some. The sample lists about 150,000 clones, 64% occurring once. These data are taken from a study of cytomegalovirus exposure and HLA in healthy donors. This CDR3 contains 13 residues. Germline V lookup: CDR1 MNHNS, CDR2 SASEGT. Trimming removed 7 bases at V and 5 bases at J, with 14 bases between. The V gene is TRBV6-1, the J gene TRBJ1-2; possibly TRBD1 for D (5 bases). The sequence was obtained from a woman aged 25 to 39 in good health and CMV-seropositive. The sample consisted of PBMCs. CDR3 sequence reads: CASKVTGGYGYTF. In DNA, the CDR3 is TGTGCCAGCAAGGTGACGGGGGGATATGGCTACACCTTC.